This TCR beta chain came from a study of blood T cell repertoires in COVID-19. Sequencing used immunoSEQ multiplex PCR; TCRdb keeps in-frame clones, though not all of them. The sample has 390,000 or so clones, roughly 86% seen once. The CDR3 length is 17 residues. J gave up 2 bases and V 4 bases, and 6 bases lay outside the gene matches. CDR1 SQVTM and CDR2 ANQGSEA come from the germline V gene. The specimen sequenced was peripheral blood. The receptor was derived from a woman in her twenties or thirties with COVID-19, enrolled during active disease. The chain has TRBV29-1 and TRBJ2-3; 16 positions match TRBD2. In DNA form, the CDR3 reads TGCAGCGTTGCCGGGACTAGCGGGAGGGCCCTCACAGATACGCAGTATTTT. Encoded protein: CSVAGTSGRALTDTQYF.